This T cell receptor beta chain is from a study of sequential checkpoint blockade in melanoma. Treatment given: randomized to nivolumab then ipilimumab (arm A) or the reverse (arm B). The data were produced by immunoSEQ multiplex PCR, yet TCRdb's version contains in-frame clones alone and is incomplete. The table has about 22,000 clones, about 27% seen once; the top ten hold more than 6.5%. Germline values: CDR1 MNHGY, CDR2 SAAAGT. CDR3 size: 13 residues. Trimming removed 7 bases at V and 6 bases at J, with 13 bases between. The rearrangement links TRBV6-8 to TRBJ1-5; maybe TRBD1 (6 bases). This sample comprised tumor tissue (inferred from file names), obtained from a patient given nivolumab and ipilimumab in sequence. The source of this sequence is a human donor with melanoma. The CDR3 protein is CASTAGAGQPQHF. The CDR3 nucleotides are TGTGCCAGCACCGCGGGGGCTGGTCAGCCCCAGCATTTT.